This TCR beta chain was documented in a study of T cell repertoires in cytomegalovirus infection. Study information: Evidence of both CMV infection and a matching HLA type came from public TCR beta signatures.

On this clonotype: As yet, its antigen is unknown.

Deletions cut 1 base from V and 2 bases from J, with 15 bases between. Per germline, CDR1 SGHTA and CDR2 FQGTGA. The CDR3 contains 16 residues. TCRdb re-called the reads through MiXCR, storing one row per CDR3 protein. In the table there are about 900,000 distinct CDR3 sequences, approximately 30% of which are singletons. Study-wide results and caveats: Across the ex vivo response, the dominant clonotypes were HLA-C-restricted CMV-specific TCR beta clonotypes.

Specimen: cultured CD8+ T cells from PBMCs, collected from culture after CMV antigen stimulation. The chain uses TRBV7-3 and TRBJ2-7; D possibly corresponds to TRBD2 (5 bases). This receptor was identified in a human donor in good health (CMV status not recorded). Some clones in this sample may be carry-over from other donors' samples. CDR3 residues: CASSLNSCAGTYEQYV. The DNA for the CDR3 is TGTGCCAGCAGCTTAAATTCGTGCGCCGGGACCTACGAGCAGTACGTC.